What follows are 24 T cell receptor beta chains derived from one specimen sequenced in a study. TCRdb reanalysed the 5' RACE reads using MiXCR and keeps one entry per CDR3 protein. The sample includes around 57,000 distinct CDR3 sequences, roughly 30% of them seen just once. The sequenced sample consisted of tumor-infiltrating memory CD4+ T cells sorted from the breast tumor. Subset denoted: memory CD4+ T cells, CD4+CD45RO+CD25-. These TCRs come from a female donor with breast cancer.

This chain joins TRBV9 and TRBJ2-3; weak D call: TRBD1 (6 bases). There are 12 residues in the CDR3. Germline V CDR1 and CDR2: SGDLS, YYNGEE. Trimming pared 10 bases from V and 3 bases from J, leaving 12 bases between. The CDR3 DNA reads TGTGCCTGGCAGGGGTTTACAGATACGCAGTATTTT. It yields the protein CAWQGFTDTQYF.

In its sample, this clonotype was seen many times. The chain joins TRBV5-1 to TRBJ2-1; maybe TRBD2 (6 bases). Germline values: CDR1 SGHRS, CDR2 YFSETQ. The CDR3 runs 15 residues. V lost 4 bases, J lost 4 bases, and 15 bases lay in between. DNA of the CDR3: TGCGCCAGCAGCCCTACCGGGACTTCGTACAATGAGCAGTTCTTC. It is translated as CASSPTGTSYNEQFF.

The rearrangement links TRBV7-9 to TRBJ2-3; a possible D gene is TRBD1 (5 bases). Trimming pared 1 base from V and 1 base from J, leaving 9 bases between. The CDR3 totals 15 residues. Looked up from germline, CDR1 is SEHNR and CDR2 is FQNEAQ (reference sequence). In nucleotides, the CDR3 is TGTGCCAGCAGCTTAGATTTACAGGGCACAGATACGCAGTATTTT. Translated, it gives CASSLDLQGTDTQYF.

The CDR3 nucleotides are TGTGCCAGCAGCCCTAGACAGGGGTATACGCAGTATTTT. As protein: CASSPRQGYTQYF. The rearrangement joins TRBV7-2 to TRBJ2-3; TRBD1 matches 8 bases. Per the germline V gene, CDR1 is SGHTA and CDR2 is FQGNSA. The CDR3 has 13 amino acids. V dropped 5 bases and J dropped 7; count of bases not matched to a gene: 5.

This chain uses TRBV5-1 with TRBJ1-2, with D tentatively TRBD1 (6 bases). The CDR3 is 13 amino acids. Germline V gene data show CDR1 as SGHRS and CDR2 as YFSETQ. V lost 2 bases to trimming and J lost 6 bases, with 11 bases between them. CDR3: CASSFPGADGYTF. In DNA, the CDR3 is TGCGCCAGCAGCTTTCCAGGGGCTGATGGCTACACCTTC.

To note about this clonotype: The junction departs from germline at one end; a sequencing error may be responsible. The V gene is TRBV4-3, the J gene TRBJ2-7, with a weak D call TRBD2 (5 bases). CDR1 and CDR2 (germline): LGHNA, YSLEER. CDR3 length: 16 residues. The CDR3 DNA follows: TGCGCCAGCAGCCAGCGAGCGGACGACCCATCCTACGAGCAGAACTTC. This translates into CASSQRADDPSYEQNF.

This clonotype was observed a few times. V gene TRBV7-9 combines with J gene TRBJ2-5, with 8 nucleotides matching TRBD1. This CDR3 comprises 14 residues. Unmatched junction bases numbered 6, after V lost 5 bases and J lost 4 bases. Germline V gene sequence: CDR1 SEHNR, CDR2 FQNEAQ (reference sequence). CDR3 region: CASSPGQGGETQYF. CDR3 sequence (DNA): TGTGCCAGCAGCCCAGGACAGGGAGGAGAGACCCAGTACTTC.

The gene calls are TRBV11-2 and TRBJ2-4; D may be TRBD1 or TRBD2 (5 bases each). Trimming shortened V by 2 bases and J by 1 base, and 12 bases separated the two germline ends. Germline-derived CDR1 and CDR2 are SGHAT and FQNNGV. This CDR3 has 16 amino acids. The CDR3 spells CASSLYSGTAKNIQYF. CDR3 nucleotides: TGTGCCAGCAGCTTATATTCAGGGACCGCCAAAAACATTCAGTACTTC.

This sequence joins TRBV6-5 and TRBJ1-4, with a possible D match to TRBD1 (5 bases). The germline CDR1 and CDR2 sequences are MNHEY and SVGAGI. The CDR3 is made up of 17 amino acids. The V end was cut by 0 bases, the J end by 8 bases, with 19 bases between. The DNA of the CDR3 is TGTGCCAGCAGTTACTCGCCTCCCGCGGGGACTGGGGAAAAACTGTTTTTT. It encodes CASSYSPPAGTGEKLFF.

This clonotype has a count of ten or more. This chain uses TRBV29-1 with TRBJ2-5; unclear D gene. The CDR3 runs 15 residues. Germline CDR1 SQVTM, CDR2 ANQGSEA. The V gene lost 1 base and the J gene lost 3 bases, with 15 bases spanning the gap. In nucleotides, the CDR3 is TGCAGCGTTGAAGTGCACCTCCGACGGGAAGAGACCCAGTACTTC. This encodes CSVEVHLRREETQYF.

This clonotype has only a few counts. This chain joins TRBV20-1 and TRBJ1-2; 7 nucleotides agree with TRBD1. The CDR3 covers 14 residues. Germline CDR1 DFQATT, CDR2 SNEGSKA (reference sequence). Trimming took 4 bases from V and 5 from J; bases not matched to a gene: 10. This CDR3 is CSATKGDREYGYTF. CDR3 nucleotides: TGCAGTGCTACAAAGGGAGACAGGGAGTATGGCTACACCTTC.

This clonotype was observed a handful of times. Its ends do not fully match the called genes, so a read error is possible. The CDR3 here is CASSRWTGDEAFF. As DNA, the CDR3 is TGCGCCAGCAGCCGCTGGACAGGGGATGAAGCTTTCTTT. This chain uses TRBV7-9 with TRBJ1-1; 9 bases are a match to TRBD1. CDR1 and CDR2 (germline): SEHNR, FQNEAQ (reference sequence). The CDR3 extends over 13 amino acids.

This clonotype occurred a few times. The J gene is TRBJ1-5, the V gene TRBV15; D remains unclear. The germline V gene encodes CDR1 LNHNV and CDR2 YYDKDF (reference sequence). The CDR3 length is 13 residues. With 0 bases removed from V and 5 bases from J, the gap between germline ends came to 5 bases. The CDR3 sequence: CATSRDRDQPQHF. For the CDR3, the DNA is TGTGCCACCAGCAGAGATCGAGATCAGCCCCAGCATTTT.

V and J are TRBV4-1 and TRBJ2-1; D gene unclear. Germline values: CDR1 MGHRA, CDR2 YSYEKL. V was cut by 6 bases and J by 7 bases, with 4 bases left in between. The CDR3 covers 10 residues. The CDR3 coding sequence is TGCGCCAGCAGTGGGAATGAGCAGTTCTTC. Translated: CASSGNEQFF.

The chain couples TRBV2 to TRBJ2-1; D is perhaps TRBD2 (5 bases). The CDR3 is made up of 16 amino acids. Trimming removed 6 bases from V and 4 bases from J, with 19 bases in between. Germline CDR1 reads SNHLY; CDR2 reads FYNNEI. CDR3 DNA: TGTGCCAGCAGCGAAATTCCCATCCCGGGGTACAATGAGCAGTTCTTC. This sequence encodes CASSEIPIPGYNEQFF. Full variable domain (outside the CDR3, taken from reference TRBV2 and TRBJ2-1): EPEVTQTPSHQVTQMGQEVILRCVPISNHLYFYWYRQILGQKVEFLVSFYNNEISEKSEIFDDQFSVERPDGSNFTLKIRSTKLEDSAMYFCASSEIPIPGYNEQFFGPGTRLTVL.

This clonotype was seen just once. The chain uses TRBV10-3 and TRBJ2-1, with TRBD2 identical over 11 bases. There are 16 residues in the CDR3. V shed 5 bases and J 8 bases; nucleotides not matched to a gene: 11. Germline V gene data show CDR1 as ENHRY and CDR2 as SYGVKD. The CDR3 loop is CAISRRLAGGSDEQFF. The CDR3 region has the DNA TGTGCCATCAGTCGGCGCCTAGCGGGGGGCAGTGATGAGCAGTTCTTC.

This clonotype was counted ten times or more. In DNA, the CDR3 is TGTGCCAGCAGTTCGGACACGTACGAGCAGTACTTC. Translating gives CASSSDTYEQYF. The chain joins TRBV6-5 to TRBJ2-7; TRBD1 is a possible D gene (5 bases). CDR1 is MNHEY, CDR2 SVGAGI, per germline. With 4 bases removed from V and 4 bases from J, the gap between germline ends came to 8 bases. The CDR3 spans 12 residues.

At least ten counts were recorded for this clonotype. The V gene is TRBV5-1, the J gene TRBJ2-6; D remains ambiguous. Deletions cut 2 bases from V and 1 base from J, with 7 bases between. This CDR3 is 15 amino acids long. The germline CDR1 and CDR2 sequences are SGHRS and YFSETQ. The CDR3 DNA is TGCGCCAGCAGCTTAGGCGCGTCTGGGGCCAACGTCCTGACTTTC. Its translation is CASSLGASGANVLTF. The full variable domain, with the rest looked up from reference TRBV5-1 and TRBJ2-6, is KAGVTQTPRYLIKTRGQQVTLSCSPISGHRSVSWYQQTPGQGLQFLFEYFSETQRNKGNFPGRFSGRQFSNSRSEMNVSTLELGDSALYLCASSLGASGANVLTFGAGSRLTVL.

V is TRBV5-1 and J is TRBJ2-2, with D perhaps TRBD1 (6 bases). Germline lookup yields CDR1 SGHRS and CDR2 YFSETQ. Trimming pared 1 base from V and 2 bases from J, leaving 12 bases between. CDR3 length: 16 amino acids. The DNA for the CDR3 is TGCGCCAGCAGCTTGCGGGGACAATCAAACACCGGGGAGCTGTTTTTT. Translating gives CASSLRGQSNTGELFF.

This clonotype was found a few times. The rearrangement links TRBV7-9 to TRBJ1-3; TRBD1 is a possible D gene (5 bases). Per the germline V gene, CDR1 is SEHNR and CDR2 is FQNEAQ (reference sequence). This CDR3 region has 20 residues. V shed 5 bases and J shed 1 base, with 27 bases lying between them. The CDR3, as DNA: TGTGCCAGCAGCCCTCGGTTTACGGGACCGGCTATGTCTTCTGGAAACACCATATATTTT. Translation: CASSPRFTGPAMSSGNTIYF.

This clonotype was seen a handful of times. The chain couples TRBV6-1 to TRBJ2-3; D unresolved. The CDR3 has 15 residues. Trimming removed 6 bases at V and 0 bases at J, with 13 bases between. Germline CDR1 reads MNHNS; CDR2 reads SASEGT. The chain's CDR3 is CASRTSLDSTDTQYF. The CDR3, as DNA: TGTGCCAGCAGGACCTCACTGGACAGCACAGATACGCAGTATTTT.

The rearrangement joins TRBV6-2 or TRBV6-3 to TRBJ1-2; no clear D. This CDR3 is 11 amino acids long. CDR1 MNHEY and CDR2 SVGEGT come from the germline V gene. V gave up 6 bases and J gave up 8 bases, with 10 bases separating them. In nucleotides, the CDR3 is TGTGCCAGCAGCGGGATGTTGGGCTACACCTTC. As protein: CASSGMLGYTF.

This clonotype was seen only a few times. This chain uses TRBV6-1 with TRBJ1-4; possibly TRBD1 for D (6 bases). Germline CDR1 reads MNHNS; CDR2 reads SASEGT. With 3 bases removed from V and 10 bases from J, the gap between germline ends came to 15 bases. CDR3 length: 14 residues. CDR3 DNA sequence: TGTGCCAGCAGTGATTCAACAGGGTCTACAAAACTGTTTTTT. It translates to CASSDSTGSTKLFF.

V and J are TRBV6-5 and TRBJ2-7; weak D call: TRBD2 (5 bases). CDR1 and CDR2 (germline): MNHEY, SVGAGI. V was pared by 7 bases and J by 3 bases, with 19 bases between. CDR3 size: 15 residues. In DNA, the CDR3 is TGTGCCAGCACTACGGTTACAAGCGGAAACTACGAGCAGTACTTC. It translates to CASTTVTSGNYEQYF.